These T cell receptor beta chains were read from a single sample in a study of early T cells in non-severe SARS-CoV-2 infection. TCRdb ran MiXCR on the 5' RACE reads and lists one entry per CDR3 protein. The sample shows approximately 35,000 distinct CDR3 sequences, 3.5% to 5% of them seen only once. Sequencing input: whole blood. All receptors derive from an adult who was a healthcare worker with PCR-confirmed SARS-CoV-2 infection or an uninfected control (not recorded which). CDR3s include the opening cysteine and the closing phenylalanine or tryptophan. A D gene is named only where the DNA matches it firmly. Clone size appears in some rows only: once, few, many, or a class for an expanded clone.

abundance	v_gene	d_gene	j_gene	len	CDR3aa	CDR3nt
.	TRBV29-1	.	TRBJ1-1	12	CSADRTNTEAFF	TGCAGCGCCGACAGGACGAACACTGAAGCTTTCTTT
many	TRBV6-6	.	TRBJ2-4	14	CASSMGRPLNIQYF	TGTGCCAGCAGCATGGGCCGCCCCTTAAACATTCAGTACTTC
few	TRBV6-1	TRBD1	TRBJ1-1	12	CASSEWDRRAFF	TGTGCCAGCAGTGAATGGGACAGGCGAGCTTTCTTT
many	TRBV18	.	TRBJ1-1	13	CASSLDSGAEAFF	TGTGCCAGCTCACTCGATTCGGGAGCTGAAGCTTTCTTT
many	TRBV7-8	TRBD1	TRBJ2-5	15	CASIQRQGLQETQYF	TGTGCCAGCATCCAAAGACAGGGCCTCCAAGAGACCCAGTACTTC
many	TRBV6-4	.	TRBJ1-1	13	CASSDSGEKRAFF	TGTGCCAGCAGTGACTCGGGGGAGAAAAGAGCTTTCTTT
many	TRBV4-3	.	TRBJ1-6	17	CASSQISGSGYNSPLHF	TGCGCCAGCAGCCAAATCAGTGGGTCCGGCTATAATTCACCCCTCCACTTT
many	TRBV4-2	.	TRBJ2-1	13	CASSQGQIDEQFF	TGTGCCAGCAGCCAAGGTCAGATCGATGAGCAGTTCTTC
many	TRBV19	TRBD2	TRBJ2-5	13	CARGLAGQETQYF	TGTGCCAGGGGACTAGCGGGCCAAGAGACCCAGTACTTC
many	TRBV14	TRBD1	TRBJ1-2	15	CASSQGTGPDYGYTF	TGTGCCAGCAGCCAAGGGACAGGTCCCGACTATGGCTACACCTTC
many	TRBV6-2/TRBV6-3	TRBD2	TRBJ2-3	17	CASRGTSGRRVTDTQYF	TGTGCCAGCAGGGGGACTAGCGGGAGACGTGTCACAGATACGCAGTATTTT
many	TRBV7-3	TRBD1	TRBJ1-1	14	CASSLWTGPTEAFF	TGTGCCAGCAGCTTATGGACAGGGCCCACTGAAGCTTTCTTT
many	TRBV29-1	TRBD1	TRBJ2-7	13	CSAASTGDGEQYF	TGCAGCGCCGCATCGACAGGGGACGGCGAGCAGTACTTC
many	TRBV6-2/TRBV6-3	TRBD1	TRBJ1-1	14	CASSYSSLGQGAFF	TGTGCCAGCAGTTACTCGAGTTTGGGACAGGGAGCTTTCTTT
many	TRBV7-7	TRBD2	TRBJ2-3	16	CASSLGLAGRTDTQYF	TGTGCCAGCAGCTTGGGACTAGCGGGGCGCACAGATACGCAGTATTTT
many	TRBV12-3/TRBV12-4	.	TRBJ1-2	15	CASSLAPGANYGYTF	TGTGCCAGCAGTTTAGCCCCAGGGGCCAACTATGGCTACACCTTC
.	TRBV29-1	TRBD1	TRBJ2-1	12	CSAKTGGNEQFF	TGCAGCGCCAAGACAGGGGGCAATGAGCAGTTCTTC
many	TRBV24-1	TRBD1	TRBJ1-2	14	CATSDLTGDYGYTF	TGTGCCACCAGTGATTTGACAGGGGATTATGGCTACACCTTC
many	TRBV11-2	TRBD2	TRBJ2-1	15	CASNALAGLYNEQFF	TGTGCCAGCAACGCACTAGCGGGGTTGTACAATGAGCAGTTCTTC
many	TRBV28	.	TRBJ2-2	16	CASIPRGRRGTGELFF	TGTGCCAGTATCCCTCGGGGGCGCCGGGGCACCGGGGAGCTGTTTTTT
many	TRBV7-2	.	TRBJ1-6	13	CASTARVYSPLHF	TGTGCCAGCACGGCCAGGGTTTATTCACCCCTCCACTTT
many	TRBV4-2	.	TRBJ1-2	16	CASSQEKGTVISGYTF	TGTGCCAGCAGCCAAGAGAAGGGTACGGTCATATCGGGCTACACCTTC
.	TRBV4-2	.	TRBJ1-6	13	CASSLGLRSPLHF	TGTGCCAGCAGCCTAGGACTGAGATCACCCCTCCACTTT
many	TRBV6-6	.	TRBJ2-1	13	CASSRLRDPEQFF	TGTGCCAGCAGTCGTCTCCGGGACCCTGAGCAGTTCTTC
.	TRBV20-1	.	TRBJ2-5	15	CSATYDGFTQETQYF	TGCAGTGCTACTTATGACGGCTTTACACAAGAGACCCAGTACTTC
many	TRBV6-5	TRBD2	TRBJ2-7	15	CASSYASGGPYEQYF	TGTGCCAGCAGTTACGCTAGCGGGGGACCCTACGAGCAGTACTTC
many	TRBV11-2	TRBD1	TRBJ2-3	16	CASSFWDRGSTDTQYF	TGTGCCAGCAGCTTTTGGGACAGGGGTAGCACAGATACGCAGTATTTT
many	TRBV3-1	TRBD1	TRBJ1-1	13	CASSQDIGTEAFF	TGTGCCAGCAGTCAAGATATTGGGACAGAGGCTTTCTTT
.	TRBV7-3	TRBD1	TRBJ2-2	15	CASSFDRGNTGELFF	TGTGCCAGCAGCTTTGACAGGGGGAACACCGGGGAGCTGTTTTTT
many	TRBV21-1	.	TRBJ1-1	16	CASSLREGVGNTEAFF	TGTGCCAGCAGCCTAAGGGAGGGGGTTGGTAACACTGAAGCTTTCTTT
many	TRBV4-3	.	TRBJ2-7	14	CASSHGGGGNEQYF	TGCGCCAGCAGCCATGGAGGGGGTGGCAACGAGCAGTACTTC
many	TRBV29-1	.	TRBJ2-3	15	CSVEEQGIFTDTQYF	TGCAGCGTTGAAGAACAGGGAATTTTCACAGATACGCAGTATTTT
.	TRBV9	.	TRBJ1-2	15	CASSVDVRTNYGYTF	TGTGCCAGCAGCGTAGATGTACGTACTAACTATGGCTACACCTTC
many	TRBV4-1	.	TRBJ2-7	13	CASSQGGPNEQYF	TGCGCCAGCAGCCAAGGGGGGCCAAACGAGCAGTACTTC
few	TRBV10-1	TRBD1	TRBJ2-3	15	CASSVGTGSTDTQYF	TGCGCCAGCAGTGTCGGGACAGGGAGCACAGATACGCAGTATTTT
many	TRBV4-1	.	TRBJ1-5	17	CASTQSPPRGANQPQHF	TGCGCCAGCACCCAAAGCCCCCCCCGGGGCGCCAATCAGCCCCAGCATTTT
many	TRBV7-8	TRBD2	TRBJ2-1	17	CASLLAGGRSSYNEQFF	TGTGCCAGCTTATTAGCGGGGGGCCGAAGCTCCTACAATGAGCAGTTCTTC
.	TRBV12-3/TRBV12-4	.	TRBJ2-3	14	CASNLASLTDTQYF	TGTGCCAGCAACCTAGCTTCTTTAACAGATACGCAGTATTTT
many	TRBV7-2	TRBD1	TRBJ2-2	18	CASSPRPGTGVGAGELFF	TGTGCCAGCAGCCCTAGGCCGGGGACAGGGGTAGGAGCCGGGGAGCTGTTTTTT
many	TRBV2	.	TRBJ2-7	14	CASTAGTISYEQYF	TGTGCCAGCACGGCGGGAACCATCTCCTACGAGCAGTACTTC
many	TRBV18	TRBD2	TRBJ2-7	15	CASSPPGLAGYEQYF	TGTGCCAGCTCACCACCGGGACTAGCGGGCTACGAGCAGTACTTC
many	TRBV6-6	.	TRBJ1-4	16	CANLPQDKATNEKLFF	TGTGCCAACCTACCCCAGGACAAAGCAACTAATGAAAAACTGTTTTTT
many	TRBV19	.	TRBJ1-3	13	CASSENTGNTIYF	TGTGCCAGTAGTGAAAACACTGGAAACACCATATATTTT
many	TRBV27	.	TRBJ2-7	16	CASSLGFGRETYEQYF	TGTGCCAGCAGTTTAGGTTTCGGCAGGGAGACCTACGAGCAGTACTTC
many	TRBV4-3	.	TRBJ2-2	13	CASSSRLPGELFF	TGCGCCAGCAGTTCCAGACTCCCCGGGGAGCTGTTTTTT
many	TRBV6-6	.	TRBJ1-1	12	CASSQSAPRAFF	TGTGCCAGCAGTCAGTCCGCCCCCCGAGCTTTCTTT
many	TRBV12-3/TRBV12-4	.	TRBJ2-2	14	CASVSVGIGGELFF	TGTGCCAGCGTTTCGGTGGGGATTGGCGGGGAGCTGTTTTTT
.	TRBV14	TRBD1	TRBJ1-2	13	CASSQGTGYGYTF	TGTGCCAGCAGCCAAGGGACAGGCTATGGCTACACCTTC
many	TRBV20-1	.	TRBJ1-4	13	CSARDAGREKLFF	TGCAGTGCTAGAGATGCAGGGAGGGAAAAACTGTTTTTT
many	TRBV20-1	.	TRBJ1-5	13	CSARGGGSQPQHF	TGCAGTGCCCGGGGGGGGGGCAGTCAGCCCCAGCATTTT
many	TRBV10-3	.	TRBJ1-1	12	CATSEGDTEAFF	TGTGCCACCTCGGAGGGCGACACTGAAGCTTTCTTT
.	TRBV20-1	.	TRBJ2-7	12	CSARVAGYEQYF	TGCAGTGCTAGAGTCGCGGGGTACGAGCAGTACTTC
many	TRBV4-3	.	TRBJ1-1	17	CASSPRGAGRGNTEAFF	TGCGCCAGCAGCCCCCGTGGAGCAGGAAGAGGGAACACTGAAGCTTTCTTT
many	TRBV6-6	.	TRBJ2-1	12	CASSSSPDEQFF	TGTGCCAGCAGTTCCTCCCCCGATGAGCAGTTCTTC
many	TRBV4-1	TRBD1	TRBJ2-5	14	CASSPTGGGETQYF	TGCGCCAGCAGCCCGACAGGGGGCGGAGAGACCCAGTACTTC
many	TRBV5-1	TRBD1	TRBJ2-1	17	CASSLRSRDRSYNEQFF	TGCGCCAGCAGCTTACGTTCCCGGGACAGATCCTACAATGAGCAGTTCTTC
.	TRBV28	.	TRBJ1-5	17	CASSLPLGKGPNQPQHF	TGTGCCAGCAGTTTACCCCTCGGGAAAGGCCCTAATCAGCCCCAGCATTTT